One sample yielded the 13 T cell receptor beta chains listed below, sequenced in a study of regulatory T cells in long-lasting Graves disease. Time point indicated: newly diagnosed GD, antithyroid drugs for less than 3 months. Generation of the TCR library employed RNA extracted from PBMCs. According to the study, TCR beta libraries were built with iRepertoire HTBI primers and CDR3-region Arm-PCR. Each CDR3 protein is one row after TCRdb ran MiXCR on the multiplex PCR reads. The sample records roughly 520,000 distinct CDR3 sequences, approximately 12% being singletons. These sequences were also reported in another study, on T cells in Graves' hyperthyroidism and ophthalmopathy.

Sequences were derived from peripheral blood mononuclear cells (PBMCs), sampled at new diagnosis, from a patient treated with antithyroid drugs. The source of these receptors is a woman aged 25 to 45 with Graves disease.

This clonotype appeared a few times. The chain is built from TRBV2 and TRBJ2-7, with 7 nucleotides matching TRBD1. V gave up 6 bases and J gave up 5 bases; unmatched junction bases: 4. The CDR3 has 12 amino acids. The germline V gene has CDR1 SNHLY and CDR2 FYNNEI. In DNA, the CDR3 is TGTGCCAGCAGCCGCGGACAGGACGAGCAGTACTTC. This sequence encodes CASSRGQDEQYF.

As regards this clonotype: This likely reflects a read error, since a far larger clone is one base away. This sequence joins TRBV12-5 and TRBJ2-7; D is ambiguous. CDR3 length: 12 residues. V was pared by 9 bases and J by 7 bases, with 16 bases between. Germline assignment: CDR1 LGHNT and CDR2 FRNRAP. CDR3 sequence: CASAAAFGEQYF. The CDR3 bases are TGTGCTAGCGCCGCGGCCTTCGGTGAGCAGTACTTC.

This clonotype was seen many times. The gene calls are TRBV12-3 or TRBV12-4 and TRBJ2-1; either TRBD1 or TRBD2 may fit D (5 bases each). CDR3 length: 15 residues. The V and J ends lost 6 bases and 6 bases respectively, with 18 bases between them. The CDR3: CASSPRDGGVNEQFF. CDR3 DNA sequence: TGTGCCAGCAGCCCCCGGGACGGCGGCGTCAATGAGCAGTTCTTC.

The rearrangement joins TRBV2 to TRBJ2-2; D gene unclear. This CDR3 contains 17 residues. V lost 7 bases to trimming and J lost 0 bases, with 18 bases between them. Germline V gives CDR1 SNHLY, CDR2 FYNNEI. CDR3 DNA: TGTGCCAGCACCCCCTATTCGCCGAATACGAACACCGGGGAGCTGTTTTTT. This sequence encodes CASTPYSPNTNTGELFF. The full variable domain, in which reference TRBV2 and TRBJ2-2 provide the parts outside the CDR3, is EPEVTQTPSHQVTQMGQEVILRCVPISNHLYFYWYRQILGQKVEFLVSFYNNEISEKSEIFDDQFSVERPDGSNFTLKIRSTKLEDSAMYFCASTPYSPNTNTGELFFGEGSRLTVL.

This clonotype has only a few counts. The rearrangement joins TRBV15 to TRBJ1-6, with no clear D. Germline V CDR1 and CDR2: LNHNV, YYDKDF (reference sequence). V was cut by 3 bases and J by 7 bases, with 7 bases left in between. The CDR3 has 13 amino acids. CDR3 bases: TGTGCCACCAGCAGGAACGGCAATTCACCCCTCCACTTT. It is translated as CATSRNGNSPLHF.

This clonotype was seen ten or more times. The CDR3 reads CASSSQVGAGYTF. The CDR3 nucleotides are TGTGCCAGCAGTTCACAGGTTGGGGCTGGCTACACCTTC. The chain is built from TRBV6-5 and TRBJ1-2, with a weak D call TRBD1 (5 bases). This CDR3 has 13 amino acids. Germline CDR1 is MNHEY and CDR2 is SVGAGI. V lost 4 bases, J lost 7 bases, and 13 bases lay in between.

This clonotype has a count of ten or more. The chain is built from TRBV2 and TRBJ2-1; 13 bases map to TRBD2. J was trimmed by 4 bases and V by 6 bases; bases with no gene match: 3. The CDR3 spans 15 residues. Germline CDR1 is SNHLY and CDR2 is FYNNEI. The CDR3 region is CASSVLAGGYNEQFF. DNA of the CDR3: TGTGCCAGCAGCGTACTAGCGGGAGGGTACAATGAGCAGTTCTTC.

In this sample, this clonotype turned up a few times. A much larger clone is a single base away; this may be a read error. The V gene is TRBV27, the J gene TRBJ1-4; D is undetermined. The germline gives CDR1 MNHEY, CDR2 SMNVEV (reference sequence). This CDR3 region has 16 residues. V was pared by 6 bases and J by 3 bases, with 17 bases between. This CDR3 is CASRKYQDTPNEKLFF. CDR3 coding DNA: TGTGCCAGCAGAAAATATCAGGATACGCCTAATGAAAAACTGTTTTTT. The full variable domain, rest sourced from reference TRBV27 and TRBJ1-4, is EAQVTQNPRYLITVTGKKLTVTCSQNMNHEYMSWYRQDPGLGLRQIYYSMNVEVTDKGDVPEGYKVSRKEKRNFPLILESPSPNQTSLYFCASRKYQDTPNEKLFFGSGTQLSVL.

The sample holds many counts of this clonotype. CDR3 bases: TGTGCCAGCAGTGTTATCTTCGAGGGGGCACTCAATAATTCACCCCTCCACTTT. Protein product: CASSVIFEGALNNSPLHF. V usage is TRBV2 and J usage is TRBJ1-6, with TRBD1 matching 7 bases. This CDR3 is 18 amino acids long. Trimming took 4 bases from V and 5 from J; bases not matched to a gene: 14. Germline-derived CDR1 and CDR2 are SNHLY and FYNNEI.

This clonotype was observed at least ten times. The rearrangement joins TRBV10-3 to TRBJ2-7; the match to TRBD1 covers 10 bases. The trim removed 3 bases at V and 0 bases at J, leaving 5 bases unmatched. CDR1 is ENHRY, CDR2 SYGVKD, per germline. The CDR3 has 16 amino acids. Here the CDR3 DNA reads TGTGCCATCAGTGACTCCGGGACAGGGGCCTCCTACGAGCAGTACTTC. Translated, it gives CAISDSGTGASYEQYF.

At least ten counts were recorded for this clonotype. The V call is TRBV7-8, the J call TRBJ2-5, with 9 nucleotides matching TRBD2. Trimming took 1 base from V and 2 from J; bases not matched to a gene: 5. The CDR3 extends over 16 amino acids. Germline CDR1 SGHVS, CDR2 FQNEAQ. The CDR3 loop is CASSLVRLAGQETQYF. CDR3 bases: TGTGCCAGCAGCTTAGTCCGTCTAGCGGGACAAGAGACCCAGTACTTC.

The chain employs TRBV19 and TRBJ2-1; 9 nucleotides line up with TRBD1. Germline V gene data show CDR1 as LNHDA and CDR2 as SQIVND (reference sequence). The V gene end was trimmed by 6 bases and the J gene end by 7 bases; junction bases not matched to a gene: 4. CDR3 length: 13 amino acids. CDR3 nucleotide sequence: TGTGCCAGTAGCACCGGGACAGGGAATGAGCAGTTCTTC. It encodes CASSTGTGNEQFF.

This clonotype was detected ten times or more. The J gene is TRBJ2-7, the V gene TRBV29-1, with 7 bases matching TRBD1. The CDR3 length is 13 residues. From germline, CDR1 is SQVTM and CDR2 ANQGSEA. V shed 5 bases and J 4 bases; nucleotides not matched to a gene: 8. The CDR3 sequence: CSVLATGLYEQYF. In DNA, the CDR3 is TGCAGCGTTCTCGCGACAGGGTTGTACGAGCAGTACTTC.